This TCR beta chain was recorded in a study of blood T cell repertoires in COVID-19. Study-wide context: The study drew acute and convalescent COVID-19 samples from the United States, Italy and Spain.

Per the study methods: By means of reference gene primer amplification, nucleated cell counts were estimated. Generated by immunoSEQ multiplex PCR, the TCRdb table keeps only in-frame clones and is missing some. From that table come the V and J calls and clone size; the DNA was used to work out D and trimming. The table includes 220,000 or so clones, approximately 90% detected once. V trimming: 6 bases; J trimming: 7 bases; junction bases outside the gene matches: 11. The CDR3 is 16 residues long. CDR1 SSHAT and CDR2 FNYEAQ come from the germline V gene (reference sequence). Seattle patient enrollment occurred during active infection, with longitudinal follow-up thereafter.

The gene calls are TRBV7-7 and TRBJ1-6; 8 nucleotides agree with TRBD1. The TCR comes from a woman in her forties or fifties with COVID-19, enrolled during active disease. The sequencing input was peripheral blood. The chain's CDR3 is CASSVTGALGNSPLHF. The CDR3 nucleotides are TGTGCCAGCAGTGTGACAGGGGCGTTGGGGAATTCACCCCTCCACTTT.